Sample share makes the clone carrying this T cell receptor (beta chain) medium-sized. TCRdb re-called the RT-PCR reads through MiXCR, storing one row per CDR3 protein. Of 25,000 to 35,000 distinct CDR3 sequences in the sample, 6.5% to 7% were seen once. This specimen comes from a study of patients and donors after allogeneic stem cell transplantation. The sequence was obtained from a human donor who was either an allogeneic HSCT recipient or a stem cell or donor lymphocyte infusion donor (not recorded which). It is not recorded whose cells these are; they may come from a transplant donor. Material: blood, either unsorted or a sorted T cell fraction (not recorded which).

The chain's CDR3 is CASSFRAGTTDTQYF. As DNA, the CDR3 is TGTGCCAGCAGTTTCCGGGCGGGAACCACAGATACGCAGTATTTT. The chain combines TRBV12-3 or TRBV12-4 with TRBJ2-3; D possibly corresponds to TRBD2 (6 bases). The CDR3 spans 15 residues. With 3 bases removed from V and 2 bases from J, the gap between germline ends came to 12 bases.